This TCR beta chain comes out of a study of blood T cell repertoires in COVID-19. In the study overall: The United States, Italy and Spain provided the acute and convalescent COVID-19 samples.

Germline CDR1 LGHNA, CDR2 YNFKEQ. The CDR3 is 19 residues long. V was clipped by 1 base and J by 5 bases, with 26 bases between them. This clone was detected only once. Across roughly 25 US areas, participants ranged in age from roughly 18 to 95 years. Donors in Cohort 3 counted as recovered after two negative PCRs, clearance, or symptom resolution. Clones were read by immunoSEQ multiplex PCR, and TCRdb kept only the in-frame ones, dropping some. The table includes hundreds of thousands of clones, roughly 84% detected once. J is TRBJ2-5 and V is TRBV4-2; TRBD2 might be the D (6 bases). Sequences were obtained from PBMCs or T cells enriched from blood (not recorded which). The TCR was taken from a young woman who had recovered from COVID-19. In DNA form, the CDR3 reads TGTGCCAGCAGCCAAGGTCGGGGGTGGGCGCCAGATGGTGGTGAGACCCAGTACTTC. Encoded protein: CASSQGRGWAPDGGETQYF.